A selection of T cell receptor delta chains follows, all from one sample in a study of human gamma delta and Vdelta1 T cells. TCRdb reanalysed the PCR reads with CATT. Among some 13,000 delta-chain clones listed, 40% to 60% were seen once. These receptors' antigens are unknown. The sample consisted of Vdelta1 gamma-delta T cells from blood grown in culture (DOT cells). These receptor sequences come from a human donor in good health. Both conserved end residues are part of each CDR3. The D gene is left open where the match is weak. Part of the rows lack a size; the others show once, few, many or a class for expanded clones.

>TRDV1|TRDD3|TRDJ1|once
CALGELPRRGYARVDKLIF
TGTGCTCTTGGGGAACTCCCCCGAAGGGGATACGCGAGGGTCGATAAACTCATCTTT
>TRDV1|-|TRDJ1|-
CALVNSFPGEIPPTDKLIF
TGTGCTCTTGTCAATAGCTTCCCTGGGGAAATACCCCCCACCGATAAACTCATCTTT
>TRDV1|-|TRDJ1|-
CALGALLRGEISDTDKLIF
TGTGCTCTTGGGGCCCTCCTACGCGGAGAGATAAGCGACACCGATAAACTCATCTTT
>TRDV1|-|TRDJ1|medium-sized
CALGDQPSDGVGGILIF
TGTGCTCTTGGGGACCAGCCTTCCGACGGGGTAGGGGGAATACTCATCTTT
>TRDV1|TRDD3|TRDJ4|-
CALGGDSELGASRPLIF
TGTGCTCTTGGGGGGGACTCCGAACTGGGGGCCTCCAGACCCCTGATCTTT
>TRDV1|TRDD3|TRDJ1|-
CALGEWPLRTGGYVRTDKLIF
TGTGCTCTTGGGGAATGGCCTCTCCGTACTGGGGGATACGTCCGAACCGATAAACTCATCTTT
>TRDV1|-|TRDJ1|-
CALGERTFRRSALGNPKQDINTDKLIF
TGTGCTCTTGGGGAACGAACTTTCCGTCGTAGTGCCCTGGGGAACCCTAAACAGGACATTAACACCGATAAACTCATCTTT
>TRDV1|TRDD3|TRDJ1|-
CALGSRLSGSYWGFYTDKLIF
TGTGCTCTTGGGTCCCGTCTTTCCGGGAGTTACTGGGGATTTTACACCGATAAACTCATCTTT
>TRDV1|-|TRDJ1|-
CALGELPSRPHPLFTDKLIF
TGTGCTCTTGGGGAACTCCCATCCCGACCCCATCCCCTTTTCACCGATAAACTCATCTTT
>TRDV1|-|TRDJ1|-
CALGDHPNPGPYTDKLIF
TGTGCTCTTGGGGACCATCCTAATCCGGGGCCGTACACCGATAAACTCATCTTT
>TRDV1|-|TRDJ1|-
CALGELSVTIPNPRRSDASLGPFLYTDKLIF
TGTGCTCTTGGGGAACTCTCGGTTACTATTCCTAATCCAAGAAGGTCCGACGCCTCGCTGGGGCCCTTTCTCTACACCGATAAACTCATCTTT
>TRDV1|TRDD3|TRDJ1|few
CALGELYDDLVLGDTGQFKLIF
TGTGCTCTTGGGGAACTTTACGACGACCTAGTACTGGGGGATACGGGGCAGTTTAAACTCATCTTT
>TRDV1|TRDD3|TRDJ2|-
CALGVGGCPLTAQLFF
TGTGCTCTTGGAGTCGGGGGATGCCCTTTGACAGCACAACTCTTCTTT
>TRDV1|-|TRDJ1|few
CALEDPGETDKLIF
TGTGCTCTTGAGGACCCGGGGGAAACCGATAAACTCATCTTT
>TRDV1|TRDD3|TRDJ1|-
CALGGPPPKDWGIRTDKLIF
TGTGCTCTTGGGGGACCGCCCCCCAAGGACTGGGGGATACGGACCGATAAACTCATCTTT
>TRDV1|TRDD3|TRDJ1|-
CALGELRRFSYLGDKYTDKLIF
TGTGCTCTTGGGGAATTAAGGAGATTTTCCTATTTGGGGGATAAGTACACCGATAAACTCATCTTT
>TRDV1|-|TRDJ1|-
CALGELLGSSWTDKLIF
TGTGCTCTTGGGGAGTTGTTAGGCTCGAGTTGGACCGATAAACTCATCTTT
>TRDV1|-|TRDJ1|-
CALGDYRGTDTDKLIF
TGTGCTCTTGGGGACTACCGGGGGACCGACACCGATAAACTCATCTTT
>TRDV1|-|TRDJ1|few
CALGEPTSLVLALTYTDKLIF
TGTGCTCTTGGGGAACCAACTTCCCTGGTACTGGCTCTCACTTACACCGATAAACTCATCTTT
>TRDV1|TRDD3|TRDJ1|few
CALGELDWGIQAYTDKLIF
TGTGCTCTTGGGGAACTAGACTGGGGGATACAGGCGTACACCGATAAACTCATCTTT
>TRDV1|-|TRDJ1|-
CALDQGGWERYTDKLIF
TGTGCTCTGGATCAAGGGGGCTGGGAAAGGTACACCGATAAACTCATCTTT
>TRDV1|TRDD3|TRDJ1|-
CALGLLLGERYTDKLIF
TGTGCTCTTGGACTTCTGCTGGGGGAGCGCTACACCGATAAACTCATCTTT
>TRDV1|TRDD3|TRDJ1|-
CALGELGSSNSLLGIAGYTDKLIF
TGTGCTCTTGGGGAACTCGGATCCTCGAACTCCCTGTTGGGGATAGCTGGGTACACCGATAAACTCATCTTT
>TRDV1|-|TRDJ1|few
CALGELSYFSLGVRSTDKLIF
TGTGCTCTTGGGGAACTTTCCTACTTTTCTCTGGGGGTGAGGTCCACCGATAAACTCATCTTT
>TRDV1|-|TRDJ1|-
CALGVFGLPYTDKLIF
TGTGCTCTTGGGGTTTTCGGGCTACCGTACACCGATAAACTCATCTTT
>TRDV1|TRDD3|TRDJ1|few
CALGESAQSPSYWGIRWTDKLIF
TGTGCTCTTGGGGAATCTGCTCAATCCCCTTCCTACTGGGGGATACGCTGGACCGATAAACTCATCTTT
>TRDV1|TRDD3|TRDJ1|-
CALGERTGDFWVHVYTDKLIF
TGTGCTCTTGGGGAACGTACTGGGGATTTTTGGGTACACGTATACACCGATAAACTCATCTTT
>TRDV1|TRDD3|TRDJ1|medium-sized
CALERKGDTYTDKLIF
TGTGCTCTCGAAAGAAAGGGGGATACTTACACCGATAAACTCATCTTT
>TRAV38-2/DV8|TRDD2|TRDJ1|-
CAYRPAGLPSCAPSEYTDKLIF
TGTGCTTATAGGCCCGCAGGCCTTCCTAGCTGCGCGCCGTCTGAGTACACCGATAAACTCATCTTT
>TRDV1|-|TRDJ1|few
CALGELKRVVMIHTDKLIF
TGTGCTCTTGGGGAACTTAAACGGGTCGTTATGATCCACACCGATAAACTCATCTTT
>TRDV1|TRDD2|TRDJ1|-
CALGENLLPTNTTDKLIF
TGTGCTCTTGGGGAAAACCTCCTTCCTACTAATACCACCGATAAACTCATCTTT
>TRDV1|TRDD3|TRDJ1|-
CALGAHTTVGDSPDKLIF
TGTGCTCTTGGGGCGCACACTACGGTGGGGGATTCGCCCGATAAACTCATCTTT
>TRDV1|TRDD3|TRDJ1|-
CALGDQPPYWGIRLNKLIF
TGTGCTCTTGGGGATCAGCCTCCTTACTGGGGGATACGCTTGAATAAACTCATCTTT
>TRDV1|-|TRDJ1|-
CALGELQRAPKKLISPGVTYTDKLIF
TGTGCTCTTGGGGAACTTCAGCGAGCCCCGAAGAAACTGATTTCCCCGGGGGTAACGTACACCGATAAACTCATCTTT
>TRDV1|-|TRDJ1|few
CALGALSLLQGVTDKLIF
TGTGCTCTTGGGGCACTTTCCCTTCTACAGGGAGTCACCGATAAACTCATCTTT
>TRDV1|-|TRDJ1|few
CALGEFMSIPHRRSTGIKPWYTDKLIF
TGTGCTCTTGGGGAATTCATGTCCATCCCCCATAGACGCAGTACTGGGATTAAACCGTGGTACACCGATAAACTCATCTTT
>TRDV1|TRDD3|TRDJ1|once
CALGANFPIRTGGYDTDKLIF
TGTGCTCTTGGGGCAAACTTCCCCATCCGTACTGGGGGTTACGACACCGATAAACTCATCTTT
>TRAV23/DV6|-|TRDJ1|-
CAGEEASGGTDKLIF
TGTGCAGGAGAAGAGGCCTCCGGGGGCACCGATAAACTCATCTTT
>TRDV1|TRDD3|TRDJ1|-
CALGEKLGVLPPYTDKLIF
TGTGCTCTTGGGGAAAAACTGGGGGTACTTCCCCCGTACACCGATAAACTCATCTTT
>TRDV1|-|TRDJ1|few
CALGAPSAFRTTYTDKLIF
TGTGCTCTTGGGGCCCCCAGCGCCTTCCGTACGACCTACACCGATAAACTCATCTTT
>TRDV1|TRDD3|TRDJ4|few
CALGEAGEVGDTAPRSARPLIF
TGTGCTCTTGGGGAGGCCGGGGAGGTGGGGGATACTGCCCCGCGCTCGGCCAGACCCCTGATCTTT
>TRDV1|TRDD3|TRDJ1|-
CALGDRTRGFPNGGYTDKLIF
TGCGCTCTTGGGGACAGAACTCGGGGCTTCCCCAACGGGGGATACACCGATAAACTCATCTTT
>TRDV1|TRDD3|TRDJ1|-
CALGELPTLGENADKLIF
TGTGCTCTTGGGGAACTTCCCACGCTGGGGGAAAATGCCGATAAACTCATCTTT
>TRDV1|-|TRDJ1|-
CALGVLVPTVLGVEYTDKLIF
TGTGCTCTTGGGGTCCTGGTTCCTACGGTACTGGGGGTAGAGTACACCGATAAACTCATCTTT
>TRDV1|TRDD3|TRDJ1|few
CALGELAPHWGIIGGDKLIF
TGTGCTCTTGGGGAACTAGCCCCCCACTGGGGGATAATTGGGGGCGATAAACTCATCTTT
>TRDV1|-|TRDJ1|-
CALGSISFPGDKLIF
TGTGCTCTTGGGTCTATTTCCTTCCCCGGCGATAAACTCATCTTT
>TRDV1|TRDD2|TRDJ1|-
CALGEYSYNRLEYTDKLIF
TGTGCTCTTGGGGAATATTCCTACAATCGGCTGGAATACACCGATAAACTCATCTTT
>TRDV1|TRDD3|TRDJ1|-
CALGVGLRGGRPYTDKLIF
TGTGCTCTTGGGGTGGGCCTACGTGGGGGACGACCCTACACCGATAAACTCATCTTT
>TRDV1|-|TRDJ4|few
CALGESPSYSGARPLIF
TGTGCTCTTGGGGAAAGTCCCTCCTACTCGGGGGCCAGACCCCTGATCTTT
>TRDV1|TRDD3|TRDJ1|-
CALGEYPRSTTGGYSHPDKLIF
TGTGCTCTTGGGGAATATCCCCGCTCTACTACTGGGGGATACTCCCATCCCGATAAACTCATCTTT
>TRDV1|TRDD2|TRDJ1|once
CALGEPPFLPTLGKLIF
TGTGCTCTTGGGGAGCCTCCCTTCCTACCGACTCTGGGGAAACTCATCTTT